What follows describes a single TCR beta chain. Its antigen remains undetermined. The sample holds no much larger clone one base away, and base qualities are not on file. In total, fewer than 750 healthy bone marrow donors made up the cohort. Cohort members were all nominally healthy when sampled, although unrecorded immune exposures were likely present. The donor tested CMV seronegative and was one of the 352 seronegative cohort members. Each donor provided a peripheral blood sample, and peripheral blood mononuclear cells were used for TCR beta sequencing. The Qiagen DNeasy Blood Extraction Kit was used to extract genomic DNA from the blood cell samples. The sample belongs to a study of cytomegalovirus exposure and HLA in healthy donors (dated by TCRdb to about 2017). In terms of the full investigation: According to an earlier analysis of a few hundred of the donors, about 179 million T cells yielded 95 million to 140 million unique TCR beta sequences and around 300 Gb of sequence data. Approximately 300 gigabases of sequencing data and roughly 90 million unique TCR sequences were included in an early release covering around 650 HLA-typed donors. Among the roughly 430 genotyped donors, about 85% belonged to the genetic ancestry cluster associated with self-reported Caucasian donors. The study was designed to test whether signatures of past pathogen exposure could be identified by cataloging public T cell receptors. The study used immunosequencing to profile the T cell repertoires of under 700 subjects and linked those repertoires to cytomegalovirus serostatus. Besides the first cohort of more than 650 subjects, a separate validation cohort made up of roughly 120 different subjects was used. High-throughput TCR immunosequencing, statistical association of individual TCRs with disease status, and machine learning were combined to predict cytomegalovirus infection status. In a later analysis, previously published TCR beta repertoires from several hundred donors were re-analyzed and high-resolution HLA genotyping was added so that TCR occurrence patterns could be studied. Rather than drawing on any new phenotypic data, the later analysis identified candidate immune exposures from TCR beta sequences and the way those sequences occurred across donors. An earlier analysis of about 620 of the donors applied high-throughput TCR beta sequencing to assess whether each TCR beta V gene segment acted as functional or pseudogenic. Alongside the repertoire data, information on donor age, sex, ethnicity and CMV serostatus was compiled. Genome-wide SNP genotypes for about three fifths of the 666 donors were used in a later genetic analysis, which treated that subset as a discovery cohort. All discovery cohort repertoires had been generated using a single sequencing platform. Class I and class II HLA loci were covered by the typing at four-digit resolution. The number of donors typed differed by locus, with 629-630 for A, B, C, DRB1 and DQB1, over 500 for DQA1, 600 to 610 for DPA1, and around 450 for DPB1. About five DR-DQ haplotypes were treated as single units for association and clustering because of strong linkage in the cohort. Among over 350 genotyped donors of the cohort, an average of approximately 230,000 unique TCR beta nucleotide sequences were sequenced per donor, 15% to 20% of them non-productive. General conclusions and limits of the study: V-gene and J-gene trimming of TCR beta chains was associated with a missense DCLRE1C variant in a later genetic analysis, and the association was replicated in an independent cohort. Assigning TCR associations to individual alleles was difficult when HLA alleles, especially DR and DQ, strongly co-occurred. Because HLA typing was unavailable for some donors at each locus, only the typed subset was used in association tests. Cytomegalovirus status was reported to be diagnosed by the classifier with high specificity and sensitivity in both the original and validation cohorts. The authors suggested that the approach could potentially be generalized to other disease states and immunological phenotypes. The study gave a list of about 170 TCR beta chains associated with cytomegalovirus. A group of highly shared sequence variants was considered likely to be a technical artifact of the sequencing pipeline. Several of the top co-occurrence clusters appeared to be linked to parvovirus B19, influenza, CMV and Epstein-Barr virus, according to a later analysis. According to a later analysis, most CMV-associated TCR beta chains appeared to be HLA-restricted, and the HLA associations seemed to be driven largely by CMV exposure. Presence/absence analyses assumed roughly uniform sequencing depth across donors, an assumption that may not hold. A further reported finding was that TCR beta sequences accurately predicted the HLA-A and HLA-B alleles for most subjects in the first cohort. In a later analysis, some 18,000 TCR beta sequences were associated with specific HLA alleles at a false discovery rate of 0.05. The only immune exposure information available for the cohort was CMV serostatus. In a later analysis, HLA-associated TCR beta chains showed more clonal expansion and lower generation probabilities than non-associated chains that were equally common. A later analysis found that TCR association rates varied across HLA loci, with DRB1 alleles showing the most associated TCRs and HLA-C alleles the fewest. This cohort had only TCR beta chains sequenced, and the lack of alpha or paired-chain data limited which features could be detected. An earlier analysis of approximately 570 of the donors showed that most TCR beta V segments appeared in productive rearrangements either about 87% or about 30% of the time, which broadly matched IMGT annotations. In vitro tests confirmed that a few of the cytomegalovirus-associated TCR beta chains recognize cytomegalovirus antigens. Compared with the roughly 700-donor mean, donors in an Asian-associated ancestry cluster had fewer N-insertions in productive TCRs, according to a later genetic analysis. Because counts were too low, seventeen rarely observed V segments, including chromosome 9 orphons, were excluded from the earlier analysis of around 590 of the donors. Linkage disequilibrium might explain the correlated functional status among segregating V segments, but an unknown experimental factor could not be excluded. Most TCR sequences were observed very rarely across donors, whereas some public TCRs were present in many individuals. Some IMGT-functional V segments, including TRBV6-2 and TRBV6-3, could not be distinguished by the 87-base-pair reads and were therefore excluded.

The trim is 2 bases for V and 8 bases for J, with a gap of 6 bases between the germline ends. As encoded in the germline V gene, CDR1 is MDHEN while CDR2 is SYDVKM. The CDR3 starts with the cysteine, ends with the phenylalanine, and has 11 residues. The kept DNA is CDR3 alone, 33 bases in frame from the first base. The library was prepared using the immunoSEQ multiplex PCR assay. The multiplex PCR relied on a mix of 60 forward primers for TCR Vbeta segments and 13 reverse primers for TCR Jbeta segments. Amplification of the CDR3 region of rearranged TCR beta genes was performed with a multiplex PCR assay on genomic DNA. The Illumina HiSeq System was used to sequence the amplified TCR beta libraries as 87-base-pair reads. As for the original processing: Across the 700 or so repertoires, a later analysis counted some 81 million unique TCR beta chains, 9.5 million to 12 million of which were shared by at least two donors. A nearest-neighbor algorithm error-corrected the raw reads and collapsed the reads into unique sequences, merging closely related sequences to remove PCR and sequencing errors. Alignment of CDR3 sequences to IMGT reference sequences was used to assign V, D and J gene segments. For a sequence to be retained, at least a six-nucleotide match to both a V gene segment and a J gene segment was required. Rearrangements were classified as productive when the CDR3 lacked stop codons and remained in frame with V and J, and all other rearrangements were classified as non-productive. Following IMGT convention, CDR3 was defined as the stretch from the second conserved V-encoded cysteine up to the conserved J-encoded phenylalanine. The earlier analysis of more than 450 of the donors excluded sequences that lacked an unambiguous match to a single V gene segment. In an earlier analysis of a few hundred of the donors, V segments were called functional above 56.7% productive rearrangements and were called segregating when the between-donor standard deviation exceeded 5%. To diagnose cytomegalovirus status from the catalog of TCR beta chain sequences, a statistical classification framework was built. A later analysis assigned V and J genes by comparing TCR nucleotide sequences with IMGT/GENE-DB human TR gene sequences. A later analysis assigned CDR3 sequences and most-parsimonious VDJ recombination scenarios with the TCRdist pipeline. In a later analysis, every TCR beta chain was defined by the combination of its CDR3 amino acid sequence and its V-gene family, and reads without a unique V-gene family were dropped. In a later analysis, 500 to 650 highly shared, low-generation-probability nucleotide sequences were removed to address suspected cross-contamination and a sequencing artifact. A later analysis calculated a clonal expansion index for each public chain from normalized within-repertoire ranks of inferred template counts. In a later analysis, generation probabilities were computed with a VDJ recombination model fitted to out-of-frame rearrangements, and the resulting probabilities were checked against IGoR. In a later analysis, hypergeometric tests were used to score TCR-TCR, TCR-HLA and TCR-CMV co-occurrence, with a repertoire-size bias correction applied to TCR pairs. False discovery rates were estimated in a later analysis by permuting HLA or CMV assignments 20 times. In a later analysis, co-occurring TCRs were grouped with DBSCAN, and TCRdist sequence similarity was added when clustering was performed within HLA-allele-positive subsets. Repertoires with fewer than 30,000 or more than 120,000 public chains, plus five repertoires with anomalous nucleotide sharing, were excluded from co-occurrence clustering. TCRdb carries this immuneACCESS record with in-frame sequences only. Its versions omit some clonotypes, under half of them owing to an unresolved V gene in the studies checked, with the rest unexplained. V, J and clone size are those of that table, while D and trimming were read from the DNA. The sample table records around 270,000 clones; 75% to 90% of these occur just once. The ten top clones hold about 0.28% of the sample.

Material: PBMCs. This receptor was identified in a girl aged 2-15 years in good health and CMV-seronegative. The rearrangement combines TRBV28 with TRBJ1-2, with the D gene call left open. The CDR3 in this case is CASSLEEGYTF. Read as DNA, the sequence is TGTGCCAGCAGTTTAGAGGAGGGCTACACCTTC.